This TCR beta chain originates from a study of blood T cell repertoires in COVID-19. How the authors handled the data: Amplification of reference gene primers provided the estimated nucleated cell counts. Measured with immunoSEQ multiplex PCR; TCRdb has only the in-frame clones, and not every one. V, J and clone size reflect that table, while D and trimming were determined from the DNA. The profile shows 400,000 or so clones, around 87% of them singletons. V gave up 2 bases and J gave up 3 bases; unmatched junction bases: 12. The CDR3 runs 18 residues. CDR1 and CDR2 from the germline V gene are MRHNA and SNTAGT. Participants were aged about 18 to 95 years, lived in roughly 25 US areas, and enrolled virtually.

This receptor was obtained from a middle-aged man in a cohort exposed to, infected with or recovered from COVID-19 (not recorded which). The chain recombines TRBV6-4 with TRBJ2-3; the match to TRBD2 covers 9 bases. Sequences were obtained from PBMCs or T cells enriched from blood (not recorded which). For the CDR3, the DNA is TGTGCCAGCAGTGACACCCCTGGGCGGGAGGGATCTACAGATACGCAGTATTTT. This encodes CASSDTPGREGSTDTQYF.